These 28 T cell receptor beta chains share one sample of origin, sequenced in a study of blood T cell repertoires in COVID-19. Assay used: immunoSEQ multiplex PCR; TCRdb lists only in-frame clones, some missing. The sample carries some 200,000 clones, about 88% recorded once. Source material: peripheral blood. The receptors were gathered from a woman in her forties with acute or convalescent COVID-19.

The chain has TRBV5-1 and TRBJ2-6, with a weak D call TRBD2 (5 bases). The CDR3 runs to 15 residues. V was cut by 4 bases and J by 0 bases, with 8 bases left in between. CDR1 is SGHRS, CDR2 YFSETQ, per germline. The CDR3 spells CASSNRDSGANVLTF. Here the CDR3 DNA reads TGCGCCAGCAGCAACCGGGACTCTGGGGCCAACGTCCTGACTTTC.

The chain links TRBV6-4 to TRBJ1-1, with D perhaps TRBD1 (6 bases). V lost 4 bases and J 1 base, leaving 13 bases between the germline ends. The germline V gene has CDR1 MRHNA and CDR2 SNTAGT. This CDR3 spans 15 amino acids. Here the CDR3 DNA reads TGTGCCAGCAGTGCTTCCGGGGACACGAACACTGAAGCTTTCTTT. Translation gives CASSASGDTNTEAFF.

This clone was recorded a few times. The chain employs TRBV25-1 and TRBJ1-5; TRBD1 matches 8 bases. With 3 bases clipped from V and 2 bases from J, the junction kept 0 bases outside the gene matches. Germline assignment: CDR1 MGHDK and CDR2 SYGVNS. The CDR3 has 14 residues. DNA for the CDR3: TGTGCCAGCAGTGAGACAGGGGGCAATCAGCCCCAGCATTTT. Protein: CASSETGGNQPQHF.

This clone was recorded only once. This sequence joins TRBV10-2 and TRBJ2-5, with 7 nucleotides matching TRBD2. CDR1 is WSHSY, CDR2 SAAADI, per germline. Unmatched junction bases numbered 4, after V lost 4 bases and J lost 2 bases. This CDR3 is 14 amino acids long. This chain's CDR3 is CASSVGGSQETQYF. CDR3 DNA: TGCGCCAGCAGTGTGGGGGGGAGTCAAGAGACCCAGTACTTC.

The chain employs TRBV14 and TRBJ1-4, with D perhaps matching TRBD1 (5 bases). V was trimmed by 4 bases and J by 3 bases, leaving 15 bases between them. The CDR3 covers 16 residues. Germline-derived CDR1 and CDR2 are SGHDN and FVKESK. The CDR3 DNA reads as TGTGCCAGCAGCCTGACGGACACCAGGGCTAATGAAAAACTGTTTTTT. Protein sequence: CASSLTDTRANEKLFF.

The chain's CDR3 is CASSQDQTANEAFF. For the CDR3, the DNA is TGTGCCAGCAGCCAAGATCAGACAGCCAATGAAGCTTTCTTT. The chain combines TRBV4-2 with TRBJ1-1, with D possibly matching TRBD1 (5 bases). The germline CDR1 and CDR2 sequences are LGHNA and YNFKEQ. This CDR3 is 14 amino acids long. With 0 bases removed from V and 7 bases from J, the gap between germline ends came to 12 bases.

This clone was detected once. For the CDR3, the DNA is TGTGCCAGCAGTGAAGTAACAGGGAAGAACACTGAAGCTTTCTTT. This encodes CASSEVTGKNTEAFF. The rearrangement links TRBV6-1 to TRBJ1-1, with D perhaps matching TRBD1 (6 bases). Trimming left V 1 base short and J 1 base short, with 10 bases between. The CDR3 runs 15 residues. Germline V gene lookup returns CDR1 MNHNS and CDR2 SASEGT.

This clone was seen a single time. The CDR3 nucleotides read TGTGCCAGTAGAGGACAGGGGGTAGCGACTAATGAAAAACTGTTTTTT. Amino acid sequence: CASRGQGVATNEKLFF. J is TRBJ1-4 and V is TRBV19, with 10 bases that match TRBD1. Looked up from germline, CDR1 is LNHDA and CDR2 is SQIVND (reference sequence). There are 16 residues in the CDR3. V shed 6 bases and J 2 bases; nucleotides not matched to a gene: 6.

The gene calls are TRBV7-2 and TRBJ1-5, with D uncertain. V was pared by 1 base and J by 4 bases, with 5 bases between. Germline assignment: CDR1 SGHTA and CDR2 FQGNSA. The CDR3 has 13 amino acids. The CDR3 sequence is CASSLGTNQPQHF. The CDR3 coding sequence is TGTGCCAGCAGCTTAGGCACTAATCAGCCCCAGCATTTT.

The rearrangement uses TRBV11-2 and TRBJ1-5; 9 bases are a match to TRBD1. V gave up 1 base and J gave up 4 bases; unmatched junction bases: 14. The germline V gene encodes CDR1 SGHAT and CDR2 FQNNGV. The CDR3 is made up of 19 amino acids. The CDR3 bases are TGTGCCAGCAGCTTAGGGAAAGGGACAGGGACAAAAGGGAATCAGCCCCAGCATTTT. Encoded protein: CASSLGKGTGTKGNQPQHF.

The chain couples TRBV9 to TRBJ1-4; D uncertain. V lost 3 bases and J 5 bases, leaving 14 bases between the germline ends. CDR1 is SGDLS, CDR2 YYNGEE, per germline. The CDR3 extends over 15 amino acids. This CDR3 is CASSAGNGGNEKLFF. DNA of the CDR3: TGTGCCAGCAGCGCGGGTAATGGAGGGAATGAAAAACTGTTTTTT. The full variable domain, its missing parts supplied by reference TRBV9 and TRBJ1-4, is DSGVTQTPKHLITATGQRVTLRCSPRSGDLSVYWYQQSLDQGLQFLIQYYNGEERAKGNILERFSAQQFPDLHSELNLSSLELGDSALYFCASSAGNGGNEKLFFGSGTQLSVL.

The chain couples TRBV11-2 to TRBJ1-1, with a tentative D call TRBD1 (6 bases). CDR1 and CDR2 (germline): SGHAT, FQNNGV. The CDR3 contains 12 residues. The germline V and J ends were trimmed by 5 bases and 10 bases, with 14 bases remaining between them. The CDR3 region is CASSQGGGRAFF. The CDR3 region has the DNA TGTGCCAGCAGCCAGGGAGGGGGGCGAGCTTTCTTT.

The rearrangement uses TRBV7-6 and TRBJ2-1; 8 nucleotides match TRBD2. The length of the CDR3 is 15 residues. Germline-derived CDR1 and CDR2 are SGHVS and FNYEAQ. Germline trimming cut 6 bases from V and 6 bases from J; bases unmatched to any gene: 10. CDR3 nucleotide sequence: TGTGCCAGCAGTTTCAGCGGGGGTCTTTTCAATGAGCAGTTCTTC. As protein: CASSFSGGLFNEQFF. Full variable domain (remainder filled in from reference TRBV7-6 and TRBJ2-1): GAGVSQSPRYKVTKRGQDVALRCDPISGHVSLYWYRQALGQGPEFLTYFNYEAQQDKSGLPNDRFSAERPEGSISTLTIQRTEQRDSAMYRCASSFSGGLFNEQFFGPGTRLTVL.

V is TRBV6-1 and J is TRBJ2-1, with 11 bases fitting TRBD2. The CDR3 loop spans 17 amino acids. CDR1 and CDR2 from the germline V gene are MNHNS and SASEGT. Trimming removed 2 bases from V and 0 bases from J; junction bases left unmatched: 3. The CDR3 spells CASSELAGGLSYNEQFF. CDR3 nucleotides: TGTGCCAGCAGTGAACTAGCGGGGGGTCTCTCCTACAATGAGCAGTTCTTC.

This sequence joins TRBV7-2 and TRBJ1-5; D remains unclear. This CDR3 comprises 16 residues. Germline loops: CDR1 SGHTA, CDR2 FQGNSA. V gave up 1 base and J gave up 1 base, with 11 bases separating them. The CDR3 DNA reads TGTGCCAGCAGCTTAGAAGTGAGGCCGAGCAATCAGCCCCAGCATTTT. Residues: CASSLEVRPSNQPQHF.

The chain is built from TRBV10-2 and TRBJ1-1; a weak D match, TRBD1 (6 bases). Trimming left V 6 bases short and J 1 base short, with 9 bases between. Germline CDR1 is WSHSY and CDR2 is SAAADI. CDR3 length: 13 residues. As DNA, the CDR3 is TGCGCCAGCAGCCGCAGGGGGAACACTGAAGCTTTCTTT. Protein product: CASSRRGNTEAFF.

The chain combines TRBV19 with TRBJ1-1; no clear D. V was pared by 2 bases and J by 0 bases, with 10 bases between. The CDR3 has 15 residues. Germline lookup yields CDR1 LNHDA and CDR2 SQIVND (reference sequence). As DNA, the CDR3 is TGTGCCAGTAGTATAAGCCCCTCCATGAACACTGAAGCTTTCTTT. Encoded protein: CASSISPSMNTEAFF.

V gene TRBV6-2 or TRBV6-3 combines with J gene TRBJ1-2, with D uncertain. There are 13 residues in the CDR3. Trimming removed 4 bases from V and 4 bases from J, with 10 bases in between. Germline V CDR1 and CDR2: MNHEY, SVGEGT. In DNA form, the CDR3 reads TGTGCCAGCAGTTTTACCGAGGGCTATGGCTACACCTTC. Protein product: CASSFTEGYGYTF.

This clone showed up just once. The genes are TRBV7-2 and TRBJ2-1; the match to TRBD1 covers 8 bases. After removal of 3 bases from V and 9 bases from J, the junction contained 10 bases not matched to a gene. The germline CDR1 and CDR2 sequences are SGHTA and FQGNSA. The CDR3 contains 15 residues. The CDR3: CASSLGTGQVAEQFF. CDR3 coding DNA: TGTGCCAGCAGCTTGGGAACGGGACAGGTGGCTGAGCAGTTCTTC.

This clone was observed a single time. The V and J genes are TRBV11-3 and TRBJ2-3; TRBD1 aligns across 7 bases. CDR3 length: 16 amino acids. Trimming cost V 5 bases and J 0 bases; bases outside gene matches: 8. Germline-derived CDR1 and CDR2 are SGHNT and YENEEA. The CDR3 region is CASSAGQAPSTDTQYF. CDR3 DNA: TGTGCCAGCAGCGCCGGACAGGCCCCCAGCACAGATACGCAGTATTTT.

J is TRBJ1-1 and V is TRBV7-9; D might be TRBD1 (6 bases). CDR1 and CDR2 (germline): SEHNR, FQNEAQ (reference sequence). Trimming removed 1 base at V and 8 bases at J, with 8 bases between. This CDR3 contains 12 residues. In DNA form, the CDR3 reads TGTGCCAGCAGCTTAGGACAGGCCGAAGCTTTCTTT. Its protein product is CASSLGQAEAFF.

The V call is TRBV11-3, the J call TRBJ1-1, with a weak D call TRBD1 (6 bases). This CDR3 is 10 amino acids long. Trimming took off 6 bases at V and 7 bases at J, with 6 bases between the two ends. Germline-derived CDR1 and CDR2 are SGHNT and YENEEA. CDR3 nucleotide sequence: TGTGCCAGCAGGGACAGTGAAGCTTTCTTT. Encoded protein: CASRDSEAFF.

As DNA, the CDR3 is TGTGCCAGCAGCCCACTTGACAGCTCCTATAATTCACCCCTCCACTTT. Protein: CASSPLDSSYNSPLHF. The V gene is TRBV5-5, the J gene TRBJ1-6; D possibly corresponds to TRBD1 (5 bases). Trimming pared 4 bases from V and 0 bases from J, leaving 11 bases between. The CDR3 covers 16 residues. Germline V gene data show CDR1 as SGHKS and CDR2 as YYEKEE (reference sequence). Full variable domain (outside the CDR3, taken from reference TRBV5-5 and TRBJ1-6): DAGVTQSPTHLIKTRGQQVTLRCSPISGHKSVSWYQQVLGQGPQFIFQYYEKEERGRGNFPDRFSARQFPNYSSELNVNALLLGDSALYLCASSPLDSSYNSPLHFGNGTRLTVT.

The rearrangement uses TRBV7-8 and TRBJ1-4; TRBD1 might be the D (5 bases). The V end was cut by 5 bases, the J end by 2 bases, with 9 bases between. This CDR3 contains 14 residues. CDR1 SGHVS and CDR2 FQNEAQ come from the germline V gene. For the CDR3, the DNA is TGTGCCAGCAGCAGACAGAGGACTAATGAAAAACTGTTTTTT. It is translated as CASSRQRTNEKLFF.

This clone was detected a few times. The chain links TRBV20-1 to TRBJ1-2; D possibly corresponds to TRBD1 (6 bases). The CDR3 length is 11 residues. Trimming removed 3 bases from V and 6 bases from J, with 8 bases in between. Germline lookup yields CDR1 DFQATT and CDR2 SNEGSKA (reference sequence). Here the CDR3 DNA reads TGCAGTGCTAGGAACAGGGATGGCTACACCTTC. Its protein is CSARNRDGYTF.

This chain connects TRBV5-4 to TRBJ2-1; TRBD2 agrees at 7 bases. The ends lost 3 bases at V and 4 bases at J; junction bases unmatched: 7. Germline CDR1 reads SGHNT; CDR2 reads YYREEE (reference sequence). The CDR3 totals 15 residues. CDR3 residues: CASSSVAGEYNEQFF. The CDR3 DNA reads as TGTGCCAGCAGCTCCGTCGCGGGAGAGTACAATGAGCAGTTCTTC.

The chain combines TRBV18 with TRBJ2-3; TRBD1 aligns across 7 bases. Germline CDR1 is KGHSH and CDR2 is LQKENI. CDR3 length: 14 residues. J was trimmed by 4 bases and V by 6 bases; bases with no gene match: 7. The CDR3 loop reads CASSLQTGSDTQYF. In DNA, the CDR3 is TGTGCCAGCTCCCTGCAGACAGGGTCAGATACGCAGTATTTT.

The gene calls are TRBV5-1 and TRBJ1-1, with D perhaps TRBD1 (6 bases). The length of the CDR3 is 16 residues. V lost 4 bases and J lost 4, with 20 bases in between. The V gene's germline CDR1 is SGHRS and CDR2 YFSETQ. The DNA of the CDR3 is TGCGCCAGCAGCGTGGGGGCCCGGGGCGGGGGCACTGAAGCTTTCTTT. Translating it yields CASSVGARGGGTEAFF.